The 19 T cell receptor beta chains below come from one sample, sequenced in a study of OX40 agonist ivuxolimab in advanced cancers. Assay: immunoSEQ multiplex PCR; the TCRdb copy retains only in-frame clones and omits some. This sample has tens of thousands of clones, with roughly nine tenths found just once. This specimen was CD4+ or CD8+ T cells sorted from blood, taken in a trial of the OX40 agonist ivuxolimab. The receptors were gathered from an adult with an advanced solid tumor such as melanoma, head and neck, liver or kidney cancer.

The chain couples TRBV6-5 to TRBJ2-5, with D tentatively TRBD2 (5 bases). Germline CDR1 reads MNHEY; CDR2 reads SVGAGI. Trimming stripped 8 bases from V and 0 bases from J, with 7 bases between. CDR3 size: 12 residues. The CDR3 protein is CASRGNQETQYF. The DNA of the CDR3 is TGTGCCAGCCGGGGAAACCAAGAGACCCAGTACTTC.

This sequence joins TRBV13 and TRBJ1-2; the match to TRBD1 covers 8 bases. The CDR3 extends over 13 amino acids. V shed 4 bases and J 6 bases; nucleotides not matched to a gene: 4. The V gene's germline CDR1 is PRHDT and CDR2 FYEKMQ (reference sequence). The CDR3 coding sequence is TGTGCCAGCAGCTCTCAGGGGGCGGATGGCTACACCTTC. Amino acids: CASSSQGADGYTF.

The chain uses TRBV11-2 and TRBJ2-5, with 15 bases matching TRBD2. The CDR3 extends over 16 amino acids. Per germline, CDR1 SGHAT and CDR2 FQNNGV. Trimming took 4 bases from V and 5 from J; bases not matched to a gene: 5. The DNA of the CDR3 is TGTGCCAGCAGCTCAGGACTAGCGGGGGGGCTGGAGACCCAGTACTTC. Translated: CASSSGLAGGLETQYF. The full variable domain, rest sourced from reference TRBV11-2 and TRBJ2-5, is EAGVAQSPRYKIIEKRQSVAFWCNPISGHATLYWYQQILGQGPKLLIQFQNNGVVDDSQLPKDRFSAERLKGVDSTLKIQPAKLEDSAVYLCASSSGLAGGLETQYFGPGTRLLVL.

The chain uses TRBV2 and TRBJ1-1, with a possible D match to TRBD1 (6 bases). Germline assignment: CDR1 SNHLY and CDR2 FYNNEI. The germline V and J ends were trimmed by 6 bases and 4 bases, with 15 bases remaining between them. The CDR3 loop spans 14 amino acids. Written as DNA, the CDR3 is TGTGCCAGCAGCTCAGGGGTCCTGTCCACTGAAGCTTTCTTT. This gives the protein CASSSGVLSTEAFF.

The DNA of the CDR3 is TGTGCCAGCAGCCTCCGGAATGAGCAGTTCTTC. Translation gives CASSLRNEQFF. The rearrangement joins TRBV28 to TRBJ2-1; D gene ambiguous. V was cut by 6 bases and J by 7 bases, with 7 bases left in between. CDR1 is MDHEN, CDR2 SYDVKM, per germline. CDR3 length: 11 residues.

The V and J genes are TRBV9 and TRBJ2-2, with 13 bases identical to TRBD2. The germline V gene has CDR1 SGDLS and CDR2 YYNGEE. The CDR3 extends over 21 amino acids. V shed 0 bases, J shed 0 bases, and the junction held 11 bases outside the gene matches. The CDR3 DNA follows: TGTGCCAGCAGCGTAGGGATCGGACTAGCGGGGGCCACCTCGAACACCGGGGAGCTGTTTTTT. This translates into CASSVGIGLAGATSNTGELFF.

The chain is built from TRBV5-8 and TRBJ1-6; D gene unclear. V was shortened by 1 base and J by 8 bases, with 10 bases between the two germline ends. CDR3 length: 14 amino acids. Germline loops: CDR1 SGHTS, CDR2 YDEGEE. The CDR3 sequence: CASSLRHSDSPLHF. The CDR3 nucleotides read TGTGCCAGCAGCTTGCGCCATTCGGATTCACCCCTCCACTTT. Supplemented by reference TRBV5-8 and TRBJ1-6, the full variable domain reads EAGVTQSPTHLIKTRGQQATLRCSPISGHTSVYWYQQALGLGLQFLLWYDEGEERNRGNFPPRFSGRQFPNYSSELNVNALELEDSALYLCASSLRHSDSPLHFGNGTRLTVT.

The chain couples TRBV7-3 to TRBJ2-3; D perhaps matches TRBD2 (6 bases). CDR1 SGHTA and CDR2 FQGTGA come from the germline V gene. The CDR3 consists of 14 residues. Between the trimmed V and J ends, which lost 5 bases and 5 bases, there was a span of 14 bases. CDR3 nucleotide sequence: TGTGCCAGCAGCCTGGGAGGATTTAAAGATACGCAGTATTTT. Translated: CASSLGGFKDTQYF. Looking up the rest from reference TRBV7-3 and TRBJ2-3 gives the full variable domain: GAGVSQTPSNKVTEKGKYVELRCDPISGHTALYWYRQSLGQGPEFLIYFQGTGAADDSGLPNDRFFAVRPEGSVSTLKIQRTERGDSAVYLCASSLGGFKDTQYFGPGTRLTVL.

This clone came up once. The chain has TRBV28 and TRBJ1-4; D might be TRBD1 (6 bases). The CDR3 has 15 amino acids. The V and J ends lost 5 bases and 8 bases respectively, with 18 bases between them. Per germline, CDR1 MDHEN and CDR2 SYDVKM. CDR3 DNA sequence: TGTGCCAGCAGTCCACTCAGGGGAGGTGGAGAAAAACTGTTTTTT. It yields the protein CASSPLRGGGEKLFF.

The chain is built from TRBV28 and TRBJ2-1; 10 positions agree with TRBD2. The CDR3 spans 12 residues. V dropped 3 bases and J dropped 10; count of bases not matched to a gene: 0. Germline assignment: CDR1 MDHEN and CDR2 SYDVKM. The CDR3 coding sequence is TGTGCCAGCAGTTTTAGCGGGAGGGAGCAGTTCTTC. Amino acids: CASSFSGREQFF.

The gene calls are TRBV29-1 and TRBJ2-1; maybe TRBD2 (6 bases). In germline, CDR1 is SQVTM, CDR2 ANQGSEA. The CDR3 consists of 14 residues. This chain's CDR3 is CSARVRDYSNEQFF. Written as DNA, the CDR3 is TGCAGTGCCCGGGTGCGGGATTATTCCAATGAGCAGTTCTTC.

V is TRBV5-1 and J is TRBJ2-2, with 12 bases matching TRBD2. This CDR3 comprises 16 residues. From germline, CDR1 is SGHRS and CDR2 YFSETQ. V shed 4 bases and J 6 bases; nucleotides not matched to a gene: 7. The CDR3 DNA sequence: TGCGCCAGCAGCCTAAGGACTAGCGGGGACGCCGGGGAGCTGTTTTTT. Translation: CASSLRTSGDAGELFF.

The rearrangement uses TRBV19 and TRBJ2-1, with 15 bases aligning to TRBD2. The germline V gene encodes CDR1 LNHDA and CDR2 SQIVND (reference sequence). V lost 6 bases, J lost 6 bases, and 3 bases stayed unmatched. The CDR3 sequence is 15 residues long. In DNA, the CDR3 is TGTGCCAGTAGGGGACTAGCGGGAGGACCCAATGAGCAGTTCTTC. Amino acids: CASRGLAGGPNEQFF.

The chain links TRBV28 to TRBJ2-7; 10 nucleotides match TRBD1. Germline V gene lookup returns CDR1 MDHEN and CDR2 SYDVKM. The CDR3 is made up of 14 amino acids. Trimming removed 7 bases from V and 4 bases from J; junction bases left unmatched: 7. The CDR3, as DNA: TGTGCCAGCAAGCCCCCGGGACAGGGGTACGAGCAGTACTTC. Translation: CASKPPGQGYEQYF.

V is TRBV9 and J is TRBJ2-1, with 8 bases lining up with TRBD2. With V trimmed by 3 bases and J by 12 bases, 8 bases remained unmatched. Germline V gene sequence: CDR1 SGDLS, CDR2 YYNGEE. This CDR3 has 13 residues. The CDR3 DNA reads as TGTGCCAGCAGCGCGGGGGGGAGTGGGGTGCAGTTCTTC. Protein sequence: CASSAGGSGVQFF.

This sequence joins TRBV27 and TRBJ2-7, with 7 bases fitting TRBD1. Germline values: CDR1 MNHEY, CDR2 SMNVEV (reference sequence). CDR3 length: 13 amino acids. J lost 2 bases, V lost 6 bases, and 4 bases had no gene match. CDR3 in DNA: TGTGCCAGCAGCCACAGGGGTCCCTACGAGCAGTACTTC. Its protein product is CASSHRGPYEQYF.

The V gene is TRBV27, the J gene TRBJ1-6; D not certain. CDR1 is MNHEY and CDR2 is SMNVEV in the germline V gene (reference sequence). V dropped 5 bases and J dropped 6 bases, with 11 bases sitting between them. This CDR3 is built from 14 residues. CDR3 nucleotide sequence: TGTGCCAGCAGTGTATTTATCAGTAATTCACCCCTCCACTTT. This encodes CASSVFISNSPLHF.

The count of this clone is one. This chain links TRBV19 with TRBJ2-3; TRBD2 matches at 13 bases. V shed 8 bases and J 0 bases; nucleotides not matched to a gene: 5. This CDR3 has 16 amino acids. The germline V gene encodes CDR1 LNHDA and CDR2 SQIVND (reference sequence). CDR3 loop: CASSTSGGPSTDTQYF. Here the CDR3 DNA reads TGTGCCAGTTCGACTAGCGGGGGGCCTAGCACAGATACGCAGTATTTT.

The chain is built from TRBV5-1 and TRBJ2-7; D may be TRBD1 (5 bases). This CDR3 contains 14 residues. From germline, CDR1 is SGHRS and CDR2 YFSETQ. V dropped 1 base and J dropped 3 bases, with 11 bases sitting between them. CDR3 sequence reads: CASSLQAGNYEQYF. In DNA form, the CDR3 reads TGCGCCAGCAGCTTGCAGGCAGGGAACTACGAGCAGTACTTC.